Listed here are 10 T cell receptor beta chains from one sample, sequenced in a study of blood T cells in healthy people across ages. With a J-beta primer mix and a sample-barcoded 5' primer, a second PCR ran 7 to 11 cycles. TCRdb independently ran MiXCR on the 5' RACE reads; one entry per CDR3 protein. Here the sample spans some 640,000 distinct CDR3 sequences, about 30% being singletons. The sequenced sample was blood. These receptors were taken from a woman of 80 years or more in good health.

This clonotype was found a few times. The CDR3 DNA follows: TGTGCCAGCCTAGACCCGACAGGGGTATTCGCTATGGGGTCACCCCTCCACTTT. This encodes CASLDPTGVFAMGSPLHF. This chain connects TRBV28 to TRBJ1-6; 8 bases map to TRBD1. This CDR3 spans 18 amino acids. Looked up from germline, CDR1 is MDHEN and CDR2 is SYDVKM. With 8 bases clipped from V and 10 bases from J, the junction kept 22 bases outside the gene matches.

This clonotype was observed at least ten times. The chain combines TRBV29-1 with TRBJ2-3; 14 bases fit TRBD2. This CDR3 comprises 17 residues. The V segment lost 8 bases and the J segment 6 bases; nucleotides outside the gene matches: 16. The germline V gene encodes CDR1 SQVTM and CDR2 ANQGSEA. CDR3 DNA sequence: TGCAGCCTAATGAAGGCGGGACTAGCGGGGGCAGGGGATACGCAGTATTTT. It is translated as CSLMKAGLAGAGDTQYF.

About this clonotype: Being one base from a much bigger clone, this may be a read error. This sequence joins TRBV12-3 or TRBV12-4 and TRBJ2-3, with D unresolved. Trimming took 3 bases from V and 3 from J, leaving 16 bases between them. The CDR3 is 16 residues long. This CDR3 reads CASSFPRRPRTDTQYF. The CDR3 nucleotides are TGTGCCAGCAGTTTCCCCAGACGCCCGAGAACAGATACGCAGTATTTT.

There are many counts of this clonotype. The rearrangement links TRBV7-9 to TRBJ2-1; 11 positions agree with TRBD2. The CDR3 has 16 amino acids. Germline V lookup: CDR1 SEHNR, CDR2 FQNEAQ (reference sequence). J lost 2 bases, V lost 6 bases, and 6 bases had no gene match. The CDR3 nucleotides are TGTGCCAGCAGTCCAATAGCGGGGGGGCCCTACAATGAGCAGTTCTTC. Translating gives CASSPIAGGPYNEQFF.

The rearrangement joins TRBV12-3 or TRBV12-4 to TRBJ2-3, with D unresolved. The CDR3 runs to 16 residues. Trimming shortened V by 2 bases and J by 3 bases, and 15 bases separated the two germline ends. The CDR3 spells CASSLRAGLRTDTQYF. For the CDR3, the DNA is TGTGCCAGCAGTTTAAGGGCAGGCCTGAGAACAGATACGCAGTATTTT.

The chain employs TRBV10-3 and TRBJ2-5; D not certain. TRBJ2-7 explains the end of the DNA better; the J call may be wrong. CDR1 and CDR2 from the germline V gene are ENHRY and SYGVKD. This CDR3 region has 14 residues. CDR3 in DNA: TGTGCCATCAGTGAAGGCGGCCTTAAGGACGAGCAGTACTTC. Translation gives CAISEGGLKDEQYF.

The CDR3 DNA sequence: TGTGCCAGCAGCGCTCAGGGGAATAGCAATCAGCCCCAGCATTTT. Its translation: CASSAQGNSNQPQHF. V and J are TRBV5-5 and TRBJ1-5, with a tentative D call TRBD1 (6 bases). Germline-derived CDR1 and CDR2 are SGHKS and YYEKEE (reference sequence). The CDR3 covers 15 residues. Trimming shortened V by 4 bases and J by 0 bases, and 11 bases separated the two germline ends.

The chain couples TRBV20-1 to TRBJ2-1, with TRBD2 matching over 12 bases. V was pared by 6 bases and J by 7 bases, with 10 bases of the junction left unmatched. CDR1 and CDR2 from the germline V gene are DFQATT and SNEGSKA (reference sequence). The CDR3 extends over 15 amino acids. The CDR3 DNA reads as TGCAGTGCCCTCCCCCTAGCGGGGGGGTTTAATGAGCAGTTCTTC. The encoded protein is CSALPLAGGFNEQFF.

This clonotype has just a few counts. The CDR3 here is CAWADREKLFF. The DNA of the CDR3 is TGTGCCTGGGCCGACAGGGAAAAACTGTTTTTT. The chain carries TRBV30 and TRBJ1-4; tentative D call: TRBD1 (6 bases). The germline CDR1 and CDR2 sequences are GTSNPN and SVGIG (reference sequence). There are 11 residues in the CDR3. The ends were cut back, 5 bases at V and 8 bases at J, with 9 bases in the middle.

Comment on this clonotype: A read error may be the cause here, since a much bigger clone is one base away. The CDR3 ends on some other residue instead of the conserved phenylalanine or tryptophan, so this is likely a read error. This chain links TRBV5-1 with TRBJ1-2, with 9 bases aligning to TRBD1. Losses at the gene ends were 4 bases for V and 4 bases for J; bases not matched to a gene: 8. Germline V gene lookup returns CDR1 SGHRS and CDR2 YFSETQ. The CDR3 length is 15 residues. CDR3 in amino acids: CASSPPGQGSYGYTY. The CDR3, as DNA: TGCGCCAGCAGCCCACCGGGACAGGGTAGCTATGGCTACACCTAC.